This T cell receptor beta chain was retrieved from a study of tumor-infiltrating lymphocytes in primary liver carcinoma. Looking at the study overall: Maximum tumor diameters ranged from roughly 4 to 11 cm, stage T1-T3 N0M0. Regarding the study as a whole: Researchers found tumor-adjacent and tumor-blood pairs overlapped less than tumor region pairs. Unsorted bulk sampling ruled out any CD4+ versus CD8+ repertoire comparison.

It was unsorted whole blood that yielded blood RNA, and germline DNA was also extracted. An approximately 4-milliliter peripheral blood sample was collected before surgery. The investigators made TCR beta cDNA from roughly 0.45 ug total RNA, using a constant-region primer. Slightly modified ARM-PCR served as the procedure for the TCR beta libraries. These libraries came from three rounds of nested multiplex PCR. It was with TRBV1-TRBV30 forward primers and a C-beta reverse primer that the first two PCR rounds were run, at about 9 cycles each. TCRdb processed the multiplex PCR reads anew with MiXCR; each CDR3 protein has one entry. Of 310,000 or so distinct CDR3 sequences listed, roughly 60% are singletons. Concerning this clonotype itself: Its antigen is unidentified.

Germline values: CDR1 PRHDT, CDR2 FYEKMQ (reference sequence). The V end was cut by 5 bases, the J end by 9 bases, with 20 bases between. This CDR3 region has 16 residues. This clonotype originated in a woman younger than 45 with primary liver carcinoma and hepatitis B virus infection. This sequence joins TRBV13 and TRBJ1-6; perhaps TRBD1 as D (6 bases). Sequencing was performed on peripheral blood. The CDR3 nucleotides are TGTGCCAGCAGCCGACGGACCGGGACAAGCATTTCACCCCTCCACTTT. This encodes CASSRRTGTSISPLHF.